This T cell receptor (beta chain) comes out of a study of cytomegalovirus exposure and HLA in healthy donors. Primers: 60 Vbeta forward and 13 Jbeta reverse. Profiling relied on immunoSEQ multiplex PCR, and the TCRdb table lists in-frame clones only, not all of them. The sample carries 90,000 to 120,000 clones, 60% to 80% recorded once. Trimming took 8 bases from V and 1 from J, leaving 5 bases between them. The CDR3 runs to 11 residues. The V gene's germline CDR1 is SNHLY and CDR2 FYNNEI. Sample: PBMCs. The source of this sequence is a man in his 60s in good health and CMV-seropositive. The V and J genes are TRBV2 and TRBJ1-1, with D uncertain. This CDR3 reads CASDRNTEAFF. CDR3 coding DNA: TGTGCCAGCGATAGGAACACTGAAGCTTTCTTT.